A single sample is the source of the 21 T cell receptor beta chains below, sequenced in a study of T cell responses to AZD1222 COVID-19 vaccine. Here immunoSEQ multiplex PCR was the method, and the copy in TCRdb shows in-frame clones only, minus some. The table records more than 20,000 clones, 80% to 90% of them present only once. The input for sequencing was peripheral blood, taken 28 days after the second AZD1222 dose. The receptor set was obtained from an adult who received the AZD1222 COVID-19 vaccine.

V and J are TRBV21-1 and TRBJ1-1; the table's D call of TRBD1 was not tested on the DNA. TRBV21-1 is listed as a pseudogene. The CDR3 extends over 13 amino acids. The CDR3 spells CASSKEDRAGAFF. For the CDR3, the DNA is TGTGCCAGCAGCAAAGAGGACAGGGCTGGAGCTTTCTTT.

The V and J genes are TRBV5-6 and TRBJ2-1, with 9 bases aligning to TRBD2. V lost 2 bases, J lost 7 bases, and 7 bases stayed unmatched. The germline V gene encodes CDR1 SGHDT and CDR2 YYEEEE. This CDR3 comprises 15 residues. The CDR3 DNA sequence: TGTGCCAGCAGCTTTGGCGGGAGGGCCGGGAATGAGCAGTTCTTC. Translated: CASSFGGRAGNEQFF.

V is TRBV7-9 and J is TRBJ1-3; TRBD1 matches at 7 bases. V was clipped by 5 bases and J by 0 bases; unmatched bases: 4. The CDR3 is 15 residues long. Germline V gene data show CDR1 as SEHNR and CDR2 as FQNEAQ (reference sequence). The CDR3 DNA is TGTGCCAGCAGCGGCAGGGGGTTCTCTGGAAACACCATATATTTT. Translating it yields CASSGRGFSGNTIYF.

The chain couples TRBV6-4 to TRBJ2-1, with TRBD2 identical over 8 bases. Germline V lookup: CDR1 MRHNA, CDR2 SNTAGT. The CDR3 extends over 15 amino acids. V trimming: 4 bases; J trimming: 3 bases; junction bases outside the gene matches: 5. The CDR3 spells CASSAREGDYNEQFF. The CDR3 region has the DNA TGTGCCAGCAGTGCACGGGAGGGGGACTACAATGAGCAGTTCTTC.

This chain joins TRBV18 and TRBJ2-7, with D perhaps assigned TRBD1 or TRBD2 (5 bases each). With 4 bases removed from V and 4 bases from J, the gap between germline ends came to 14 bases. The CDR3 length is 14 residues. CDR1 and CDR2 (germline): KGHSH, LQKENI. The CDR3 nucleotides read TGTGCCAGCTCACGCCTACGGGGCCATTACGAGCAGTACTTC. Translation gives CASSRLRGHYEQYF.

The chain links TRBV19 to TRBJ2-4; D perhaps matches TRBD1 (8 bases). V dropped 7 bases and J dropped 0 bases, with 31 bases sitting between them. The CDR3 runs 21 residues. Germline CDR1 LNHDA, CDR2 SQIVND (reference sequence). The CDR3, as DNA: TGTGCCAGTAACCCTGGACAGGGCGGAGGTTTCGGGAGGTTAGCCAAAAACATTCAGTACTTC. Residues: CASNPGQGGGFGRLAKNIQYF.

This rearrangement joins TRBV29-1 to TRBJ1-5; TRBD1 aligns across 9 bases. The CDR3 is 14 amino acids. Germline V CDR1 and CDR2: SQVTM, ANQGSEA. V shed 6 bases and J 4 bases; nucleotides not matched to a gene: 7. This chain's CDR3 is CSVLSGTGNQPQHF. In DNA form, the CDR3 reads TGCAGCGTCCTTTCCGGGACAGGGAATCAGCCCCAGCATTTT.

J is TRBJ2-2 and V is TRBV18, with 8 positions matching TRBD1. Trimming cost V 8 bases and J 1 base; bases outside gene matches: 3. Germline V CDR1 and CDR2: KGHSH, LQKENI. The CDR3 covers 14 residues. The CDR3 nucleotides are TGTGCCAGCCCGGGGACAGGGAACACCGGGGAGCTGTTTTTT. Its translation: CASPGTGNTGELFF. The whole variable domain, filled in from reference TRBV18 and TRBJ2-2, reads NAGVMQNPRHLVRRRGQEARLRCSPMKGHSHVYWYRQLPEEGLKFMVYLQKENIIDESGMPKERFSAEFPKEGPSILRIQQVVRGDSAAYFCASPGTGNTGELFFGEGSRLTVL.

The chain couples TRBV24-1 to TRBJ2-5; D remains ambiguous. V was pared by 5 bases and J by 5 bases, with 11 bases between. The CDR3 is made up of 13 amino acids. The V gene's germline CDR1 is KGHDR and CDR2 SFDVKD. CDR3: CATSGPDGETQYF. CDR3 nucleotide sequence: TGTGCCACCAGTGGTCCTGACGGGGAGACCCAGTACTTC.

The chain joins TRBV6-1 to TRBJ2-3; D call uncertain. The CDR3 is 14 residues long. The V gene lost 0 bases and the J gene lost 2 bases, with 6 bases spanning the gap. In germline, CDR1 is MNHNS, CDR2 SASEGT. In DNA, the CDR3 is TGTGCCAGCAGTGAAGCAAGCCTCACAGATACGCAGTATTTT. This codes for CASSEASLTDTQYF.

In its sample, this clone was seen a few times. The gene calls are TRBV28 and TRBJ1-2; 9 bases align to TRBD1. The CDR3 spans 15 residues. V gave up 11 bases and J gave up 4 bases; unmatched junction bases: 14. Germline CDR1 and CDR2: MDHEN and SYDVKM. Here the CDR3 reads CAGSAGGTGSYGYTF. The CDR3, as DNA: TGTGCCGGGAGCGCAGGGGGGACAGGGAGCTATGGCTACACCTTC.

V gene TRBV2 combines with J gene TRBJ2-2; 12 bases are a match to TRBD1. CDR3 size: 15 residues. Trimming removed 6 bases from V and 7 bases from J; junction bases left unmatched: 6. Germline values: CDR1 SNHLY, CDR2 FYNNEI. CDR3 coding DNA: TGTGCCAGCAGCCCGGGACAGGGGGCAGACGGGGAGCTGTTTTTT. This sequence encodes CASSPGQGADGELFF. Full variable domain (remainder filled in from reference TRBV2 and TRBJ2-2): EPEVTQTPSHQVTQMGQEVILRCVPISNHLYFYWYRQILGQKVEFLVSFYNNEISEKSEIFDDQFSVERPDGSNFTLKIRSTKLEDSAMYFCASSPGQGADGELFFGEGSRLTVL.

The CDR3 DNA follows: TGTGCCAGCAGCTTATCCTCGGAGACCCAGTACTTC. It codes for CASSLSSETQYF. The chain is built from TRBV7-9 and TRBJ2-5; D not resolved. The germline CDR1 and CDR2 sequences are SEHNR and FQNEAQ (reference sequence). The germline V and J ends were trimmed by 2 bases and 5 bases, with 6 bases remaining between them. CDR3 length: 12 amino acids. Full variable domain (rest looked up from reference TRBV7-9 and TRBJ2-5): DTGVSQNPRHKITKRGQNVTFRCDPISEHNRLYWYRQTLGQGPEFLTYFQNEAQLEKSRLLSDRFSAERPKGSFSTLEIQRTEQGDSAMYLCASSLSSETQYFGPGTRLLVL.

The rearrangement links TRBV6-2 or TRBV6-3 to TRBJ2-7; TRBD2 might be the D (5 bases). Germline-derived CDR1 and CDR2 are MNHEY and SVGEGT. Trimming pared 6 bases from V and 2 bases from J, leaving 20 bases between. This CDR3 is 16 amino acids long. CDR3 protein: CASSRESGDLTYEQYF. The CDR3 DNA is TGTGCCAGCAGCCGCGAAAGCGGAGACCTCACCTACGAGCAGTACTTC.

The V call is TRBV9, the J call TRBJ2-1; 7 positions agree with TRBD2. Unmatched junction bases numbered 4, after V lost 0 bases and J lost 4 bases. The CDR3 length is 15 residues. Germline V gene lookup returns CDR1 SGDLS and CDR2 YYNGEE. CDR3 in amino acids: CASSVAGDYYNEQFF. The CDR3 DNA reads as TGTGCCAGCAGCGTAGCTGGGGACTATTACAATGAGCAGTTCTTC.

CDR3 in DNA: TGTGCCAGCAGCGCACTAGCGGGAGGGCTTAATGAGCAGTTCTTC. This encodes CASSALAGGLNEQFF. The rearrangement joins TRBV11-2 to TRBJ2-1; 13 bases agree with TRBD2. Per germline, CDR1 SGHAT and CDR2 FQNNGV. J lost 7 bases, V lost 5 bases, and 5 bases had no gene match. The CDR3 has 15 residues.

This clone was recorded a few times. The genes are TRBV9 and TRBJ2-2; 8 nucleotides match TRBD2. The germline gives CDR1 SGDLS, CDR2 YYNGEE. This CDR3 has 16 residues. J gave up 8 bases and V 2 bases, and 11 bases lay outside the gene matches. The CDR3 DNA follows: TGTGCCAGCAGCGTCCGGGAGGGCACTAGAAGAGGGGAGCTGTTTTTT. It yields the protein CASSVREGTRRGELFF.

This clone occurred once. The V and J genes are TRBV18 and TRBJ2-7, with D possibly being TRBD2 (6 bases). V lost 2 bases to trimming and J lost 4 bases, with 12 bases between them. The CDR3 sequence is 14 residues long. CDR1 KGHSH and CDR2 LQKENI come from the germline V gene. CDR3 sequence (DNA): TGTGCCAGCTCACCAACGGGGGAGATATACGAGCAGTACTTC. Translated, it gives CASSPTGEIYEQYF.

This chain connects TRBV28 to TRBJ1-1; the D gene is possibly TRBD1 (6 bases). Germline V gives CDR1 MDHEN, CDR2 SYDVKM. CDR3 length: 12 residues. With 5 bases removed from V and 6 bases from J, the gap between germline ends came to 10 bases. Written as DNA, the CDR3 is TGTGCCAGCAGTACCTCAGGGGCTGAAGCTTTCTTT. Protein sequence: CASSTSGAEAFF.

The CDR3 spells CAWSRGRAREQYF. The CDR3 DNA sequence: TGTGCCTGGAGTCGAGGCAGGGCCAGGGAGCAGTACTTC. The chain combines TRBV30 with TRBJ2-7; TRBD1 is a possible D gene (5 bases). The CDR3 has 13 residues. Trimming stripped 2 bases from V and 7 bases from J, with 15 bases between. Germline-derived CDR1 and CDR2 are GTSNPN and SVGIG (reference sequence).

This sequence joins TRBV7-2 and TRBJ1-2; D is ambiguous. The CDR3 contains 14 residues. V was trimmed by 1 base and J by 3 bases, leaving 9 bases between them. Germline CDR1 SGHTA, CDR2 FQGNSA. The DNA of the CDR3 is TGTGCCAGCAGCTTAGGTCCGGCGCACTATGGCTACACCTTC. Amino acid sequence: CASSLGPAHYGYTF. The full variable domain, rest sourced from reference TRBV7-2 and TRBJ1-2, is GAGVSQSPSNKVTEKGKDVELRCDPISGHTALYWYRQSLGQGLEFLIYFQGNSAPDKSGLPSDRFSAERTGGSVSTLTIQRTQQEDSAVYLCASSLGPAHYGYTFGSGTRLTVV.